This T cell receptor (beta chain) was sequenced in a study of T-cell reconstitution after alpha-beta-depleted transplantation in children. Preparation of the TCRbeta library was carried out with unique molecular identifiers. One entry per CDR3 protein results from TCRdb running MiXCR on the PCR reads. The sample carries 200,000 to 300,000 distinct CDR3 sequences, around 12% recorded once. J gave up 4 bases and V 4 bases, and 10 bases lay outside the gene matches. The CDR3 sequence is 17 residues long. CDR1 is LGHNA, CDR2 YSLEER, per germline. At least ten counts were recorded for this clonotype. The starting material was PBMCs from the stem cell graft donor, obtained from the stem cell graft. This chain uses TRBV4-3 with TRBJ2-2, with 9 bases that match TRBD1. This clonotype originated in a human donor who donated a stem cell graft to a child with acute lymphoblastic leukemia. The CDR3 reads CASSRDPGQGPTGELFF. The CDR3 nucleotides read TGCGCCAGCAGCCGAGATCCGGGACAGGGACCCACCGGGGAGCTGTTTTTT.